These 23 T cell receptor beta chains were all obtained from the same sample, sequenced in a study of shared clonotypes between healthy human individuals. TCRdb keeps only in-frame clones here, not all; method: immunoSEQ multiplex PCR. The data contain approximately 2.3 million clones, more than 85% of them singletons. The sample comprised naive CD4+ T cells from PBMCs. As for subset: CD45RA+ positively selected. These receptors all stem from a man aged 18-30 years in good health. Some clones in this sample may be carry-over from other donors' samples.

The chain links TRBV7-2 to TRBJ1-1, with D possibly being TRBD1 (5 bases). The CDR3 has 14 residues. Germline V gene lookup returns CDR1 SGHTA and CDR2 FQGNSA. The V end was cut by 6 bases, the J end by 2 bases, with 13 bases between. CDR3 sequence: CASREGPVNTEAFF. As DNA, the CDR3 is TGTGCCAGCAGGGAGGGACCGGTTAACACTGAAGCTTTCTTT.

The chain couples TRBV18 to TRBJ2-1, with TRBD2 identical over 11 bases. The junction had 8 bases not matched to a gene; V was cut back by 3 bases and J by 7 bases. The germline V gene encodes CDR1 KGHSH and CDR2 LQKENI. This CDR3 spans 16 amino acids. CDR3: CASSPSLAGVQNEQFF. CDR3 bases: TGTGCCAGCTCACCGTCACTAGCGGGAGTTCAAAATGAGCAGTTCTTC.

This clone has more than one count but fewer than ten. V usage is TRBV6-1 and J usage is TRBJ2-7; weak D call: TRBD2 (5 bases). V lost 7 bases and J lost 6, with 19 bases in between. Germline V gives CDR1 MNHNS, CDR2 SASEGT. CDR3 length: 14 residues. The CDR3 coding sequence is TGTGCCAGCAAGATGGAGGTCGCTGGGATCGAGCAGTACTTC. Translation: CASKMEVAGIEQYF.

Regarding this clone: This sample also contains other DNA sequences that code for the same CDR3. The chain combines TRBV7-3 with TRBJ2-3; the D gene is possibly TRBD1 (5 bases). CDR1 SGHTA and CDR2 FQGTGA come from the germline V gene. CDR3 size: 13 residues. Trimming shortened V by 2 bases and J by 4 bases, and 7 bases separated the two germline ends. CDR3 sequence reads: CASSLLGADTQYF. The CDR3 DNA reads as TGTGCCAGCAGCTTACTAGGGGCAGATACGCAGTATTTT.

The V call is TRBV7-2, the J call TRBJ1-2; 7 bases fit TRBD1. CDR3 length equals 14 residues. Germline CDR1 is SGHTA and CDR2 is FQGNSA. The V gene end was trimmed by 6 bases and the J gene end by 4 bases; junction bases not matched to a gene: 8. The CDR3 DNA reads TGTGCCAGCAGTCTGGGACAGAACTCCTATGGCTACACCTTC. Protein: CASSLGQNSYGYTF.

V and J are TRBV6-1 and TRBJ2-7; maybe TRBD1 (6 bases). The germline CDR1 and CDR2 sequences are MNHNS and SASEGT. V was trimmed by 5 bases and J by 1 base, leaving 15 bases between them. The CDR3 sequence is 15 residues long. The CDR3 is CASSRLLRGSYEQYF. CDR3 bases: TGTGCCAGCAGTCGTTTACTCAGGGGATCCTACGAGCAGTACTTC.

The chain combines TRBV29-1 with TRBJ1-5; D not certain. Germline CDR1 reads SQVTM; CDR2 reads ANQGSEA. The CDR3 length is 13 residues. V shed 7 bases and J shed 0 bases, with 10 bases lying between them. This chain's CDR3 is CSARTSSNQPQHF. Written as DNA, the CDR3 is TGCAGCGCCAGAACAAGTAGCAATCAGCCCCAGCATTTT. The variable domain in full, completed from reference TRBV29-1 and TRBJ1-5, reads SAVISQKPSRDICQRGTSLTIQCQVDSQVTMMFWYRQQPGQSLTLIATANQGSEATYESGFVIDKFPISRPNLTFSTLTVSNMSPEDSSIYLCSARTSSNQPQHFGDGTRLSIL.

V and J are TRBV11-1 and TRBJ2-2, with a possible D match to TRBD2 (6 bases). Germline V gene sequence: CDR1 SGHAT, CDR2 FQDESV (reference sequence). The CDR3 runs to 15 residues. V was pared by 5 bases and J by 4 bases, with 14 bases between. Here the CDR3 DNA reads TGTGCCAGCAGCGCCGTGGGTAGCGGCACCGGGGAGCTGTTTTTT. This translates into CASSAVGSGTGELFF.

In its sample, this clone was seen once. CDR3 amino acids: CASSYGTLGAEQFF. CDR3 nucleotides: TGTGCCAGCAGTTACGGGACCCTTGGTGCTGAGCAGTTCTTC. This sequence joins TRBV6-6 and TRBJ2-1; D assignment may be TRBD1 or TRBD2 (5 bases each). Germline V gives CDR1 MNHNY, CDR2 SVGAGI (reference sequence). V was pared by 2 bases and J by 9 bases, with 14 bases between. The CDR3 consists of 14 residues.

This clone appeared a single time. The chain is built from TRBV18 and TRBJ1-4, with TRBD1 as a possible D gene (5 bases). The V gene lost 3 bases and the J gene lost 4 bases, with 12 bases spanning the gap. CDR3 length: 15 amino acids. Germline values: CDR1 KGHSH, CDR2 LQKENI. This CDR3 reads CASSPREGRNEKLFF. CDR3 DNA sequence: TGTGCCAGCTCACCGAGGGAGGGACGTAATGAAAAACTGTTTTTT.

The CDR3 DNA reads as TGTGCCAGCAGCTTCGCCGACCCCTACGAGCAGTACTTC. Translated: CASSFADPYEQYF. The V call is TRBV11-2, the J call TRBJ2-7; D is unclear. Per the germline V gene, CDR1 is SGHAT and CDR2 is FQNNGV. CDR3 length: 13 amino acids. The ends were cut back, 3 bases at V and 2 bases at J, with 8 bases in the middle.

V and J are TRBV6-1 and TRBJ2-7; TRBD1 might be the D (5 bases). Germline values: CDR1 MNHNS, CDR2 SASEGT. V was trimmed by 6 bases and J by 3 bases, leaving 9 bases between them. The CDR3 runs 12 residues. As DNA, the CDR3 is TGTGCCAGCAGGGGGCTGAACTACGAGCAGTACTTC. Amino acids: CASRGLNYEQYF.

This clone appeared once. The CDR3: CASSQPSSGANVLTF. CDR3 coding DNA: TGTGCCAGCAGCCAGCCCAGCTCTGGGGCCAACGTCCTGACTTTC. J is TRBJ2-6 and V is TRBV28; no definite D call. The V gene lost 6 bases and the J gene lost 0 bases, with 9 bases spanning the gap. The CDR3 extends over 15 amino acids. Per germline, CDR1 MDHEN and CDR2 SYDVKM.

This chain uses TRBV29-1 with TRBJ1-4; D is ambiguous. The length of the CDR3 is 13 residues. V was clipped by 7 bases and J by 7 bases, with 16 bases between them. Germline CDR1 SQVTM, CDR2 ANQGSEA. In DNA form, the CDR3 reads TGCAGCGCCACTACATCCCGGAGTGAAAAACTGTTTTTT. Translated: CSATTSRSEKLFF.

This sequence joins TRBV4-1 and TRBJ2-7, with D unclear. The V gene's germline CDR1 is MGHRA and CDR2 YSYEKL. CDR3 length equals 13 residues. V was cut by 0 bases and J by 6 bases, with 9 bases left in between. The CDR3 DNA is TGCGCCAGCAGCCAAGATTCAAGACCCGAGCAGTACTTC. Amino acid sequence: CASSQDSRPEQYF.

V usage is TRBV5-1 and J usage is TRBJ2-3, with D tentatively TRBD2 (6 bases). The CDR3 has 13 residues. CDR1 and CDR2 (germline): SGHRS, YFSETQ. The ends were cut back, 5 bases at V and 2 bases at J, with 9 bases in the middle. The CDR3 DNA follows: TGCGCCAGCAGGGGACTTCCCACAGATACGCAGTATTTT. Translated, it gives CASRGLPTDTQYF. Together with reference TRBV5-1 and TRBJ2-3, the CDR3 gives the full variable domain: KAGVTQTPRYLIKTRGQQVTLSCSPISGHRSVSWYQQTPGQGLQFLFEYFSETQRNKGNFPGRFSGRQFSNSRSEMNVSTLELGDSALYLCASRGLPTDTQYFGPGTRLTVL.

For the CDR3, the DNA is TGTGCCAGCAGCTTAGAGAGACCGGGACAGGGGAGGGATGAGCAGTTCTTC. Translating it yields CASSLERPGQGRDEQFF. J is TRBJ2-1 and V is TRBV7-2; 10 bases match TRBD1. Unmatched junction bases numbered 11, after V lost 1 base and J lost 8 bases. CDR1 is SGHTA, CDR2 FQGNSA, per germline. The CDR3 consists of 17 residues.

The chain uses TRBV6-5 and TRBJ1-1, with unresolved D. The CDR3 length is 12 residues. The germline V and J ends were trimmed by 5 bases and 4 bases, with 8 bases remaining between them. CDR1 is MNHEY and CDR2 is SVGAGI in the germline V gene. DNA of the CDR3: TGTGCCAGCAGTATCCGGGGCACTGAAGCTTTCTTT. This codes for CASSIRGTEAFF.

In the case of this clone: At the DNA level, this CDR3 is encoded by other sequences in the same sample as well. The chain links TRBV10-3 to TRBJ1-5; no clear D. Germline CDR1 is ENHRY and CDR2 is SYGVKD. This CDR3 spans 13 amino acids. Trimming cost V 3 bases and J 4 bases, with 7 bases left between them. CDR3 bases: TGTGCCATCAGTGAAATTCCTAATCAGCCCCAGCATTTT. It translates to CAISEIPNQPQHF.

J is TRBJ2-1 and V is TRBV29-1, with TRBD1 identical over 7 bases. The CDR3 extends over 15 amino acids. J gave up 11 bases and V 2 bases, and 15 bases lay outside the gene matches. Germline CDR1 SQVTM, CDR2 ANQGSEA. CDR3 nucleotide sequence: TGCAGCGTTGAATTTAGGACAGGACCCTACCCCCAGCAGTTCTTC. Protein sequence: CSVEFRTGPYPQQFF.

Turning to this clone: Within the sample, other DNA sequences also encode this same CDR3. V usage is TRBV4-2 and J usage is TRBJ1-4; 10 nucleotides match TRBD1. Germline CDR1 and CDR2: LGHNA and YNFKEQ. Trimming took 1 base from V and 5 from J; bases not matched to a gene: 1. This CDR3 comprises 15 residues. CDR3 DNA sequence: TGTGCCAGCAGCCAAGCGGGACAGGGGAATGAAAAACTGTTTTTT. Translated, it gives CASSQAGQGNEKLFF.

The rearrangement uses TRBV28 and TRBJ2-5, with 9 bases that match TRBD1. The J call may not be correct, given that the DNA end is closer to TRBJ2-7. From germline, CDR1 is MDHEN and CDR2 SYDVKM. The CDR3 totals 16 residues. In DNA form, the CDR3 reads TGTGCCAGCAGTCCAAGGTTGGGACAGGGCTCCTACGAGCAGTACTTC. Its protein is CASSPRLGQGSYEQYF.

The chain links TRBV19 to TRBJ2-7; 7 bases are a match to TRBD1. The V segment lost 6 bases and the J segment 3 bases; nucleotides outside the gene matches: 5. The CDR3 covers 13 residues. The V gene's germline CDR1 is LNHDA and CDR2 SQIVND (reference sequence). The CDR3 reads CASSRQGYYEQYF. The CDR3 DNA is TGTGCCAGTAGCCGACAGGGTTACTACGAGCAGTACTTC.